The 25 T cell receptor beta chains below were found in one sample sequenced in a study of cytomegalovirus exposure and HLA in healthy donors. The PCR had 60 Vbeta and 13 Jbeta primers. Repertoires were generated with immunoSEQ multiplex PCR, while TCRdb's copy carries only in-frame clones and drops some. The top ten clones hold approximately 3% of a sample with around 110,000 clones, 8% to 10% of them seen once. Sequencing input: PBMCs. These receptors were collected from a man younger than 40 in good health and CMV-seronegative.

This clone was recorded a few times. V gene TRBV18 combines with J gene TRBJ2-7; D unclear. The CDR3 consists of 14 residues. Trimming removed 2 bases at V and 5 bases at J, with 13 bases between. Germline assignment: CDR1 KGHSH and CDR2 LQKENI. CDR3 bases: TGTGCCAGCTCACCAACCCAGGCTCAGGACGAGCAGTACTTC. Translation: CASSPTQAQDEQYF.

The chain carries TRBV5-1 and TRBJ2-7; 7 nucleotides line up with TRBD2. The CDR3 consists of 16 residues. Germline-derived CDR1 and CDR2 are SGHRS and YFSETQ. V lost 0 bases to trimming and J lost 3 bases; unmatched junction nucleotides: 9. The CDR3 here is CASSLEGRGGNYEQYF. The CDR3 nucleotides are TGCGCCAGCAGCTTGGAGGGTCGGGGAGGGAACTACGAGCAGTACTTC.

CDR3 protein: CASSQGLAGEIYEQYF. The CDR3 DNA reads TGCGCCAGCAGCCAGGGACTAGCGGGAGAAATCTACGAGCAGTACTTC. V and J are TRBV4-1 and TRBJ2-7; 14 positions agree with TRBD2. The V gene's germline CDR1 is MGHRA and CDR2 YSYEKL. V gave up 3 bases and J gave up 3 bases; unmatched junction bases: 4. The CDR3 totals 16 residues.

Only a few counts were recorded for this clone. J is TRBJ1-4 and V is TRBV21-1; the D call of TRBD1 is as the table states it, not checked on the DNA. TRBV21-1 is assigned pseudogene status. The length of the CDR3 is 15 residues. CDR3 DNA sequence: TGTGCCAGCAGCAAAGTGGGCAGGGTGAGGGAAAAACTGTTTTTT. Translation gives CASSKVGRVREKLFF.

The V and J genes are TRBV10-3 and TRBJ2-3; 8 bases match TRBD2. The germline V gene has CDR1 ENHRY and CDR2 SYGVKD. The CDR3 sequence is 15 residues long. V lost 0 bases and J lost 3; bases outside the gene matches: 2. CDR3 nucleotides: TGTGCCATCAGTGAGTCTCGACTAGCGACAGATACGCAGTATTTT. This codes for CAISESRLATDTQYF.

This clone has a handful of counts. The J gene is TRBJ2-7, the V gene TRBV4-1; D call uncertain. V lost 0 bases to trimming and J lost 4 bases, with 10 bases between them. Germline V gene sequence: CDR1 MGHRA, CDR2 YSYEKL. The CDR3 has 14 residues. CDR3 sequence (DNA): TGCGCCAGCAGCCAAGAGGCAGCGTATTACGAGCAGTACTTC. Residues: CASSQEAAYYEQYF.

In its sample, this clone was seen a few times. V usage is TRBV7-9 and J usage is TRBJ1-2; weak D call: TRBD1 (5 bases). The V end lost 0 bases, the J end lost 0 bases, and 11 bases lay between the germline ends. The germline V gene has CDR1 SEHNR and CDR2 FQNEAQ (reference sequence). The CDR3 covers 16 residues. CDR3: CASSLAGGEANYGYTF. The DNA of the CDR3 is TGTGCCAGCAGCTTAGCCGGGGGGGAAGCTAACTATGGCTACACCTTC.

The chain employs TRBV23-1 and TRBJ2-7; a possible D gene is TRBD1 (6 bases). TRBV23-1 is known as an ORF, though its function is uncertain. V lost 6 bases, J lost 3 bases, and 9 bases lay in between. There are 12 residues in the CDR3. The CDR3 DNA reads as TGCGCCAGCAGCAGGGGATACTACGAGCAGTACTTC. This gives the protein CASSRGYYEQYF.

The chain is built from TRBV4-3 and TRBJ2-5; tentative D call: TRBD2 (6 bases). CDR1 and CDR2 from the germline V gene are LGHNA and YSLEER. Between the trimmed V and J ends, which lost 0 bases and 4 bases, there was a span of 18 bases. The CDR3 sequence is 17 residues long. The CDR3 nucleotides are TGCGCCAGCAGCCAAGATCGAAAGGGAGGAGGAGCAGAGACCCAGTACTTC. Amino acids: CASSQDRKGGGAETQYF.

This clone has only a few counts. The chain couples TRBV27 to TRBJ2-7; 14 bases are a match to TRBD2. The V gene's germline CDR1 is MNHEY and CDR2 SMNVEV (reference sequence). With 3 bases clipped from V and 7 bases from J, the junction kept 11 bases outside the gene matches. This CDR3 has 17 amino acids. CDR3: CASSFGTSGSLLWEQYF. The CDR3 DNA follows: TGTGCCAGCAGTTTCGGGACTAGCGGGAGCCTGCTTTGGGAGCAGTACTTC.

This rearrangement joins TRBV13 to TRBJ2-7; the match to TRBD1 covers 8 bases. Germline CDR1 and CDR2: PRHDT and FYEKMQ (reference sequence). V dropped 8 bases and J dropped 3; count of bases not matched to a gene: 15. The CDR3 runs 16 residues. The CDR3, as DNA: TGTGCCAGCTCTCTAATGATGGGACAGGTACTCTACGAGCAGTACTTC. This gives the protein CASSLMMGQVLYEQYF.

This clone was counted a few times. This chain uses TRBV10-3 with TRBJ1-2; unclear D gene. Trimming shortened V by 10 bases and J by 1 base, and 10 bases separated the two germline ends. The CDR3 totals 12 residues. Germline CDR1 reads ENHRY; CDR2 reads SYGVKD. In DNA form, the CDR3 reads TGTGCCACAAAGAGACTTAACTATGGCTACACCTTC. Amino acid sequence: CATKRLNYGYTF.

This chain connects TRBV27 to TRBJ2-3; the D is unclear. V lost 5 bases and J 0 bases, leaving 9 bases between the germline ends. The germline V gene has CDR1 MNHEY and CDR2 SMNVEV (reference sequence). The length of the CDR3 is 14 residues. The CDR3 coding sequence is TGTGCCAGCAGTCCTAAGACTAGCACAGATACGCAGTATTTT. Residues: CASSPKTSTDTQYF.

As concerns this clone: No conserved phenylalanine or tryptophan ends this CDR3, so it is likely a read error. The CDR3 protein is CAWNRRSTEAFL. The CDR3 nucleotides are TGTGCCTGGAATCGGAGGTCCACTGAAGCTTTCCTT. The V and J genes are TRBV30 and TRBJ1-1; D gene ambiguous. Germline V gene sequence: CDR1 GTSNPN, CDR2 SVGIG (reference sequence). V lost 4 bases, J lost 4 bases, and 10 bases lay in between. This CDR3 contains 12 residues.

This clone was seen a few times. The V and J genes are TRBV30 and TRBJ2-7; 8 nucleotides agree with TRBD1. V lost 2 bases and J lost 7; bases outside the gene matches: 13. The CDR3 length is 15 residues. Germline loops: CDR1 GTSNPN, CDR2 SVGIG (reference sequence). The CDR3 coding sequence is TGTGCCTGGAGTATCGGAAGTGGCAGGGGGCTTGAGCAGTACTTC. This translates into CAWSIGSGRGLEQYF.

This clone was observed a handful of times. V usage is TRBV7-6 and J usage is TRBJ1-4; 7 bases match TRBD1. The CDR3 length is 14 residues. With V trimmed by 4 bases and J by 7 bases, 6 bases remained unmatched. CDR1 is SGHVS, CDR2 FNYEAQ, per germline. CDR3 DNA sequence: TGTGCCAGCAGCTCCACAGGGGTCGGTGAAAAACTGTTTTTT. It specifies CASSSTGVGEKLFF.

The table lists this clone with a few counts. Other DNA sequences within the sample encode an identical CDR3. This chain uses TRBV6-5 with TRBJ1-1, with 9 nucleotides matching TRBD1. J was trimmed by 1 base and V by 4 bases; bases with no gene match: 1. This CDR3 has 14 residues. Germline CDR1 reads MNHEY; CDR2 reads SVGAGI. The chain's CDR3 is CASSLGQGNTEAFF. The CDR3 nucleotides are TGTGCCAGCAGTTTGGGACAGGGGAACACTGAAGCTTTCTTT.

The genes are TRBV11-2 and TRBJ2-7; TRBD2 is a possible D gene (5 bases). Germline CDR1 is SGHAT and CDR2 is FQNNGV. CDR3 length: 16 amino acids. V lost 4 bases and J lost 6, with 22 bases in between. CDR3 nucleotides: TGTGCCAGCAGCTCCTACGCGCCGGGATCCTTTTCCGAGCAGTACTTC. It codes for CASSSYAPGSFSEQYF. The full variable domain, in which reference TRBV11-2 and TRBJ2-7 provide the parts outside the CDR3, is EAGVAQSPRYKIIEKRQSVAFWCNPISGHATLYWYQQILGQGPKLLIQFQNNGVVDDSQLPKDRFSAERLKGVDSTLKIQPAKLEDSAVYLCASSSYAPGSFSEQYFGPGTRLTVT.

This clone was detected only a few times. J is TRBJ2-6 and V is TRBV29-1, with D possibly TRBD2 on 6 matching bases. Per germline, CDR1 SQVTM and CDR2 ANQGSEA. The V end lost 5 bases, the J end lost 0 bases, and 11 bases lay between the germline ends. The length of the CDR3 is 15 residues. CDR3 protein: CSVPGDGSGANVLTF. CDR3 DNA: TGCAGCGTTCCGGGGGACGGCTCTGGGGCCAACGTCCTGACTTTC.

The V call is TRBV6-1, the J call TRBJ2-7, with D possibly TRBD2 on 5 matching bases. Germline V gene lookup returns CDR1 MNHNS and CDR2 SASEGT. The CDR3 runs to 15 residues. The V and J ends lost 7 bases and 0 bases respectively, with 16 bases between them. The DNA for the CDR3 is TGTGCCAGCATGGTGGACCCGGGGAGCTCCTACGAGCAGTACTTC. Its translation is CASMVDPGSSYEQYF.

This clone was recorded a few times. The chain has TRBV15 and TRBJ1-3, with 10 bases matching TRBD1. This CDR3 contains 14 residues. The V segment lost 1 base and the J segment 7 bases; nucleotides outside the gene matches: 1. From germline, CDR1 is LNHNV and CDR2 YYDKDF (reference sequence). As DNA, the CDR3 is TGTGCCACCAGCAGAGGGGGACAGGGGAACACCATATATTTT. Its protein is CATSRGGQGNTIYF. Based on the CDR3 plus reference TRBV15 and TRBJ1-3, the full variable domain is DAMVIQNPRYQVTQFGKPVTLSCSQTLNHNVMYWYQQKSSQAPKLLFHYYDKDFNNEADTPDNFQSRRPNTSFCFLDIRSPGLGDTAMYLCATSRGGQGNTIYFGEGSWLTVV.

V is TRBV19 and J is TRBJ2-7; 11 bases align to TRBD1. Per the germline V gene, CDR1 is LNHDA and CDR2 is SQIVND (reference sequence). CDR3 length: 14 amino acids. Trimming at V came to 6 bases and at J to 3 bases, leaving 4 bases not matched to a gene. This CDR3 is CASSGTGGSYEQYF. The CDR3 coding sequence is TGTGCCAGTAGCGGGACAGGGGGAAGCTACGAGCAGTACTTC.

The chain has TRBV10-3 and TRBJ1-1, with 7 bases lining up with TRBD1. The J segment lost 5 bases and the V segment lost 1 base, leaving 7 bases of the junction unmatched. This CDR3 has 15 residues. Germline-derived CDR1 and CDR2 are ENHRY and SYGVKD. The CDR3 DNA reads TGTGCCATCAGTGAGTGGGGGACAGCGAAGACTGAAGCTTTCTTT. As protein: CAISEWGTAKTEAFF.

This clone was found a few times. This chain links TRBV30 with TRBJ1-4; 7 bases are shared with TRBD1. The length of the CDR3 is 13 residues. V lost 3 bases, J lost 8 bases, and 6 bases stayed unmatched. CDR1 and CDR2 (germline): GTSNPN, SVGIG (reference sequence). The CDR3 nucleotides read TGTGCCTGGAGAGACAGGGTTCAAGAAAAACTGTTTTTT. It translates to CAWRDRVQEKLFF.

The chain has TRBV30 and TRBJ1-1; 10 positions match TRBD1. Germline-derived CDR1 and CDR2 are GTSNPN and SVGIG (reference sequence). The J segment lost 0 bases and the V segment lost 5 bases, leaving 6 bases of the junction unmatched. The CDR3 runs 15 residues. Here the CDR3 reads CAWGTGVTLNTEAFF. The CDR3 DNA reads TGTGCCTGGGGGACAGGGGTTACCCTGAACACTGAAGCTTTCTTT.